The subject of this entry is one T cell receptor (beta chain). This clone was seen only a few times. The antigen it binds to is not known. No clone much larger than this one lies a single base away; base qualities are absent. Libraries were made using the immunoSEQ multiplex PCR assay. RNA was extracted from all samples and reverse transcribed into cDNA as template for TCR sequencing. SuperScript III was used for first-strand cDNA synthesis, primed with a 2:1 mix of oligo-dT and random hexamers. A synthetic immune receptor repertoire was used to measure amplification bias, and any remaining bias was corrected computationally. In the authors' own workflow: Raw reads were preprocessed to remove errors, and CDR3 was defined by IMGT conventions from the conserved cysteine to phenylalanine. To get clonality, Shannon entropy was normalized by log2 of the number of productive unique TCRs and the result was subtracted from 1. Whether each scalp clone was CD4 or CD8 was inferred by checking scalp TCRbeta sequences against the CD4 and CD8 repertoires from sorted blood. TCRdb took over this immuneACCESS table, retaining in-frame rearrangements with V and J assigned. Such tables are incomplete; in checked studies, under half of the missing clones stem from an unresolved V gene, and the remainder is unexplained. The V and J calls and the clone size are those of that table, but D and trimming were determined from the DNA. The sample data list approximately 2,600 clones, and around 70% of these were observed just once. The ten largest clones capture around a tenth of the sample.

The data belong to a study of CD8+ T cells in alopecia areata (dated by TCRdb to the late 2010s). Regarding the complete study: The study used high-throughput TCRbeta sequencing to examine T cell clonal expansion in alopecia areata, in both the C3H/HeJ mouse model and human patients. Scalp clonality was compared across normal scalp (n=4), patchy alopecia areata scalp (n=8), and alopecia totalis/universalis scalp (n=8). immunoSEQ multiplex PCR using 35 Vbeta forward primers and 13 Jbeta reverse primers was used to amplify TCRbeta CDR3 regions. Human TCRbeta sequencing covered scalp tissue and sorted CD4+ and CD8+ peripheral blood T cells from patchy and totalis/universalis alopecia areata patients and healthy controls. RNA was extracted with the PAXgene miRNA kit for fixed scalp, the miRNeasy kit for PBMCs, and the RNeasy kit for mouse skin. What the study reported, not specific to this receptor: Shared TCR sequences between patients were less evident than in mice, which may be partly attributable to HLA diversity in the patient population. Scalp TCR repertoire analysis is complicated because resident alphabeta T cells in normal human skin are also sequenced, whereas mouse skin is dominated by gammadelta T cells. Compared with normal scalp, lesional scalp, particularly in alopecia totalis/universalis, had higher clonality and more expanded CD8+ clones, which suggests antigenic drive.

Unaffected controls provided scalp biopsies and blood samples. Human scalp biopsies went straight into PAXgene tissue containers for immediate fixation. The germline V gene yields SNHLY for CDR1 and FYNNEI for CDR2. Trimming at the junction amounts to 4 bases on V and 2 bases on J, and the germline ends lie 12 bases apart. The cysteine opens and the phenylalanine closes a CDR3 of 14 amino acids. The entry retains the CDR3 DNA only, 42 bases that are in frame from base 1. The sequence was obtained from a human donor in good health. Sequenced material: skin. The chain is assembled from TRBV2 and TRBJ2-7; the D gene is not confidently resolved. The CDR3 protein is CASSVGSFAYEQYF. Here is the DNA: TGTGCCAGCAGTGTGGGTAGTTTTGCCTACGAGCAGTACTTC.